A selection of T cell receptor beta chains follows, all from one sample in a study of blood T cells in healthy people across ages. TCRdb processed the 5' RACE reads anew with MiXCR; each CDR3 protein has one entry. The table lists about 720,000 distinct CDR3 sequences, roughly 25% of them singletons, with 3% to 4% in the top ten. The sample also formed part of further work on T cells of mothers and their children.

The sample consisted of blood. These receptors were taken from a boy aged 5-17 years in good health. CDR3s include the opening cysteine and the closing phenylalanine or tryptophan. The D gene is left open where the match is weak. Rows may omit the clone size; those that give it use once, few, many or a size class.

14 TRBJ1-4 many TRBV28 . CASSLGQRNEKLFF TGTGCCAGCAGTCTTGGACAGAGAAATGAAAAACTGTTTTTT
14 TRBJ2-7 many TRBV28 TRBD2 CASSLLAGGYEQYF TGTGCCAGCAGCTTACTAGCGGGAGGCTACGAGCAGTACTTC
12 TRBJ1-2 . TRBV29-1 TRBD1 CSVRQGMNGYTF TGCAGCGTTAGACAGGGGATGAATGGCTACACCTTC
18 TRBJ2-5 . TRBV20-1 TRBD2 CSARAGAGVSPHQETQYF TGCAGTGCTAGAGCCGGGGCGGGAGTTTCCCCGCACCAAGAGACCCAGTACTTC
16 TRBJ1-6 few TRBV4-3 . CASSQDVGRNNSPLHF TGCGCCAGCAGCCAAGATGTAGGCAGGAATAATTCACCCCTCCACTTT
16 TRBJ2-6 . TRBV25-1 . CASSEFGKSGANVLTF TGTGCCAGCAGTGAATTCGGCAAGTCTGGGGCCAACGTCCTGACTTTC
13 TRBJ2-5 . TRBV29-1 . CSVEAGPQETQYF TGCAGCGTTGAAGCAGGCCCACAAGAGACCCAGTACTTC
13 TRBJ2-2 many TRBV4-3 . CASSPANTGELFF TGCGCCAGCAGCCCGGCAAACACCGGGGAGCTGTTTTTT
15 TRBJ2-1 few TRBV7-9 . CASSLVVSRSDEQFF TGTGCCAGCAGCTTAGTGGTTAGTAGAAGTGATGAGCAGTTCTTC
18 TRBJ2-2 few TRBV20-1 TRBD1 CSAKARTGVSFSIGELFF TGCAGTGCAAAGGCGAGGACAGGGGTTTCGTTTTCAATCGGGGAGCTGTTTTTT
18 TRBJ1-3 . TRBV6-1 . CASSGREQEKSSGNTIYF TGTGCCAGCAGTGGCAGGGAACAAGAAAAGAGCTCTGGAAACACCATATATTTT
17 TRBJ2-5 . TRBV25-1 TRBD1 CASSEYWDRRSQETQYF TGTGCCAGCAGTGAATATTGGGACAGGAGGAGCCAAGAGACCCAGTACTTC